The sequence of this TCR beta chain was determined in a study of cytomegalovirus exposure and HLA in healthy donors. The CDR3 covers 13 residues. V was shortened by 1 base and J by 5 bases, with 9 bases between the two germline ends. Germline V gene data show CDR1 as LGHNA and CDR2 as YSLEER. Details on this clone: Its antigen is undetermined.

Regarding the study as a whole: Specificity for CMV antigens was confirmed in vitro for a few of the CMV-associated chains. Altogether, 150 to 200 TCR beta chains were recorded as cytomegalovirus-associated. Presence/absence analyses supposed approximately even sequencing depth among donors.

A multiplex PCR was run with 60 Vbeta primers and 13 Jbeta primers. Clones were read by immunoSEQ multiplex PCR, and TCRdb kept only the in-frame ones, dropping some. The profile covers approximately 110,000 clones, with 73% appearing a single time and approximately 8.4% taken by the ten largest. The TCR originated in a man aged 40-49 years in good health and CMV-seronegative. The sequencing sample was made of PBMCs. The chain carries TRBV4-3 and TRBJ2-7; D not resolved. Written as DNA, the CDR3 is TGCGCCAGCAGCCAAGGGGCTCCCGACGAGCAGTACTTC. Amino acid sequence: CASSQGAPDEQYF.